This entry is about one T cell receptor (beta chain). Its cognate antigen has yet to be identified. No clone much larger than this one lies a single base away; base qualities are absent. This entry comes from a study of response to subunit inactivated influenza vaccine (dated by TCRdb to the late 2010s). Study-level background: Deep quantitative T cell receptor repertoire profiling was used in the study to track responses to a trivalent subunit inactivated influenza vaccine.

The library was produced with RT-PCR. The listed sequencing device is Illumina HiSeq 2500. Clones were called with MiXCR by TCRdb after fastp trimmed the public reads at Q25, and only in-frame beta chains were retained. CDR3 protein duplicates are merged, each entry listing the most common genes and DNA. The sample table records around 540,000 distinct CDR3 sequences; roughly 10% of these occur just once. The ten most abundant clones make up 10% of the sample. The research as a whole found: The authors proposed that each seasonal influenza vaccination may bring in only a limited number of new T cells.

Ends trimmed: V by 6 bases, J by 8 bases; bases unmatched to a gene: 15. The CDR3, cysteine through phenylalanine, is 16 amino acids long. Just the 48-base CDR3 DNA is kept, in frame starting at base 1. The germline V gene (reference sequence) yields WNHNN for CDR1 and SYGVQD for CDR2. The sequence was collected from a man in his fifties or sixties who received an inactivated influenza vaccine. Donor details come from another sample of the same person, matched by shared clones. The sequences come from PBMCs from blood, collected on the day of vaccination. The rearrangement combines TRBV10-1 with TRBJ2-1, with 8 junctional bases fitting TRBD2. The nucleotides read TGCGCCAGCAGCGACCCCAGTTTGCGGGGGGTCGATGAGCAGTTCTTC. Its protein product is CASSDPSLRGVDEQFF.